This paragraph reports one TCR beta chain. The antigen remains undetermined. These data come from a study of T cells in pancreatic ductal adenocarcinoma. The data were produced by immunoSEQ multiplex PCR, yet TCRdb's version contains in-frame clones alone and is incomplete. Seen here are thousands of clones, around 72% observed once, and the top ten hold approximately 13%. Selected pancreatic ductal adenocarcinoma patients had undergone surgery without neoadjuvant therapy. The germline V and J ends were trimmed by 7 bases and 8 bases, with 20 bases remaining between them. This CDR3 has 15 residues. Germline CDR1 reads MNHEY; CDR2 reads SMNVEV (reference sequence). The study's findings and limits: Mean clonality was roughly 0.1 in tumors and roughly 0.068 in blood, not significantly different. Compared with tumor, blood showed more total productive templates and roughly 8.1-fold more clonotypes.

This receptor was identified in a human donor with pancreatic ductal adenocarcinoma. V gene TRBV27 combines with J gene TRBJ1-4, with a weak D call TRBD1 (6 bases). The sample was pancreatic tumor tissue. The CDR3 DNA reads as TGTGCCAGCAATCCGGGAGGGGGTCCATCGGAAAAACTGTTTTTT. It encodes CASNPGGGPSEKLFF.